This TCR beta chain emerged from a study of OX40 agonist ivuxolimab in advanced cancers. Study-wide context: Every patient in dose escalation had hepatocellular carcinoma, melanoma, renal cell or head and neck cancer.

Germline V gives CDR1 MNHEY, CDR2 SMNVEV (reference sequence). V was pared by 8 bases and J by 3 bases, with 11 bases between. There are 13 residues in the CDR3. This clone was detected once. The assay was immunoSEQ multiplex PCR, and TCRdb's table has in-frame clones only and misses some. The table lists approximately 30,000 clones, around four fifths of them singletons. This clonotype originated in an adult with an advanced solid tumor such as melanoma, head and neck, liver or kidney cancer. The V call is TRBV27, the J call TRBJ2-1; D may match TRBD1 or TRBD2 (5 bases each). The source was CD4+ or CD8+ T cells sorted from blood, collected in a trial of the OX40 agonist ivuxolimab. The CDR3 is CASGWDVYNEQFF. The CDR3 coding sequence is TGTGCCAGCGGCTGGGACGTCTACAATGAGCAGTTCTTC.